This entry describes one T cell receptor beta chain. This record comes from a study of blood T cell repertoires in COVID-19. Study-level information: Researchers got acute and convalescent COVID-19 samples from the United States, Italy and Spain.

Original processing methods: It was from reference gene primer amplification that nucleated cell counts were estimated. The data were produced by immunoSEQ multiplex PCR, yet TCRdb's version contains in-frame clones alone and is incomplete. V, J and clone size were drawn from that table, and D and trimming were deduced from the DNA. This sample has some 140,000 clones, with 65% to 90% found just once. V gave up 2 bases and J gave up 2 bases, with 13 bases separating them. CDR3 size: 15 residues. Germline CDR1 reads SGHDT; CDR2 reads YYEEEE. This chain connects TRBV5-6 to TRBJ1-2; D is uncertain. Material: peripheral blood. This sequence originates from a woman aged 55-70 years with COVID-19, enrolled during active disease. CDR3 in DNA: TGTGCCAGCAGCTTAACGGTCCGTCGCAACTATGGCTACACCTTC. Translation gives CASSLTVRRNYGYTF.